This T cell receptor beta chain was profiled in a study of blood T cells in healthy people across ages. Points from the study as a whole: Diversity estimates from one million T cells were considered underestimates. A roughly linear age-dependent decrease characterized TCR beta diversity per million T cells.

Trimming removed 6 bases from V and 1 base from J, with 12 bases in between. This CDR3 contains 13 residues. The germline CDR1 and CDR2 sequences are DFQATT and SNEGSKA (reference sequence). Through a sample-barcoded 5' primer and a J-beta primer mix, a second PCR was run for 7 to 11 cycles. A minimum of 2.5 million CDR3-containing paired-end reads was obtained for each sample. TCRdb fed the 5' RACE reads into MiXCR, producing one record per CDR3 protein. Of fewer than 800,000 distinct CDR3 sequences in the sample, roughly 49% were seen once. The authors extracted at least 5.5 micrograms of total RNA per sample. Notes on this clonotype: Its cognate antigen is unknown.

The specimen was blood. The source is a woman between 55 and 75 years old in good health. The chain links TRBV20-1 to TRBJ1-1, with D possibly TRBD1 on 6 matching bases. Here the CDR3 DNA reads TGCAGTGCCCGCCAGACAGGGAACACTGAAGCTTTCTTT. Translation: CSARQTGNTEAFF.